One sample yielded the 31 T cell receptor beta chains listed below, sequenced in a study of persistence of HIV-infected CD4 T cells. The antigens of these receptors remain unknown. This was the immunoSEQ version 4 assay in survey mode. Generated by immunoSEQ multiplex PCR, the TCRdb table keeps only in-frame clones and is missing some. This sample has some 20,000 clones; approximately 64% occur once, and the top ten carry about 8%. Lysates of CMV-infected fibroblasts at 10 ug/mL stimulated these cells. Sorting of responding CD4+ T cells relied on upregulated CD40 ligand together with CD69. This sample comprised CD4+ T cells sorted from PBMCs after roughly 19-hour stimulation, obtained from a patient who received antiretroviral therapy. The receptors derive from an adult woman with HIV who was CMV-seropositive.

This CDR3 reads CASSVARRGGSDEQFF. The CDR3 DNA is TGTGCCAGCAGCGTAGCGAGGAGGGGTGGTAGCGATGAGCAGTTCTTC. The chain couples TRBV9 to TRBJ2-1; the D gene is possibly TRBD2 (6 bases). V was clipped by 0 bases and J by 8 bases, with 18 bases between them. CDR1 is SGDLS and CDR2 is YYNGEE in the germline V gene. The CDR3 is made up of 16 amino acids.

The chain carries TRBV7-2 and TRBJ2-1, with D tentatively TRBD2 (6 bases). The V end was cut by 4 bases, the J end by 5 bases, with 15 bases between. In germline, CDR1 is SGHTA, CDR2 FQGNSA. CDR3 length: 15 amino acids. DNA for the CDR3: TGTGCCAGCAGCTCCCGACTAGGCTCTAACAATGAGCAGTTCTTC. Encoded protein: CASSSRLGSNNEQFF. Looking up the rest from reference TRBV7-2 and TRBJ2-1 gives the full variable domain: GAGVSQSPSNKVTEKGKDVELRCDPISGHTALYWYRQSLGQGLEFLIYFQGNSAPDKSGLPSDRFSAERTGGSVSTLTIQRTQQEDSAVYLCASSSRLGSNNEQFFGPGTRLTVL.

The rearrangement links TRBV5-1 to TRBJ2-5; 10 bases map to TRBD2. Per germline, CDR1 SGHRS and CDR2 YFSETQ. The ends lost 1 base at V and 4 bases at J; junction bases unmatched: 4. The length of the CDR3 is 15 residues. DNA for the CDR3: TGCGCCAGCAGCTTGATTAGCGGGAGGCCAGAGACCCAGTACTTC. It codes for CASSLISGRPETQYF.

V is TRBV6-5 and J is TRBJ1-1; D is ambiguous. V lost 6 bases and J lost 1, with 6 bases in between. CDR1 MNHEY and CDR2 SVGAGI come from the germline V gene. This CDR3 comprises 12 residues. The CDR3 DNA reads TGTGCCAGCAGCTCAGCGAACACTGAAGCTTTCTTT. Translating it yields CASSSANTEAFF.

This clone was detected only a few times. The genes are TRBV21-1 and TRBJ1-5; the table gives TRBD1 as D, unverified against the DNA. TRBV21-1 is noted as a pseudogene. The CDR3 has 14 amino acids. The CDR3 protein is CASSKLGVNQPQHF. For the CDR3, the DNA is TGTGCCAGCAGCAAACTAGGGGTCAATCAGCCCCAGCATTTT.

The rearrangement links TRBV2 to TRBJ1-1; D is ambiguous. V lost 8 bases and J lost 6, with 10 bases in between. The germline V gene encodes CDR1 SNHLY and CDR2 FYNNEI. The CDR3 sequence is 11 residues long. The CDR3 DNA follows: TGTGCCAGCGGAGGAGAATCTGAAGCTTTCTTT. Its translation: CASGGESEAFF.

There are a few counts of this clone. CDR3 sequence (DNA): TGTGCCAGCAACAATGGCTACAATGAGCAGTTCTTC. This sequence encodes CASNNGYNEQFF. The chain employs TRBV11-3 and TRBJ2-1, with D unresolved. The CDR3 is 12 amino acids. Looked up from germline, CDR1 is SGHNT and CDR2 is YENEEA. V gave up 7 bases and J gave up 3 bases, with 7 bases separating them.

V is TRBV5-6 and J is TRBJ1-1; D unresolved. Germline V gene sequence: CDR1 SGHDT, CDR2 YYEEEE. The length of the CDR3 is 14 residues. Trimming cost V 1 base and J 0 bases, with 7 bases left between them. CDR3 protein: CASSLNLLNTEAFF. The DNA for the CDR3 is TGTGCCAGCAGCTTGAATCTATTGAACACTGAAGCTTTCTTT.

The chain recombines TRBV30 with TRBJ2-2; 8 nucleotides match TRBD1. Germline CDR1 is GTSNPN and CDR2 is SVGIG (reference sequence). The CDR3 is made up of 14 amino acids. After removal of 4 bases from V and 5 bases from J, the junction contained 6 bases not matched to a gene. CDR3 residues: CAWKRQGATGELFF. The CDR3 region has the DNA TGTGCCTGGAAGAGGCAGGGGGCTACCGGGGAGCTGTTTTTT.

This clone turned up a few times. The rearrangement links TRBV10-2 to TRBJ1-2; no firm D call. The CDR3 spans 13 residues. The germline V gene has CDR1 WSHSY and CDR2 SAAADI. Trimming removed 2 bases at V and 1 base at J, with 5 bases between. The CDR3 nucleotides read TGCGCCAGCAGTGAGGCTGGTAACTATGGCTACACCTTC. Translating gives CASSEAGNYGYTF.

The chain uses TRBV9 and TRBJ2-2; D gene uncertain. This CDR3 region has 16 residues. Germline loops: CDR1 SGDLS, CDR2 YYNGEE. V lost 0 bases and J lost 3, with 12 bases in between. CDR3 nucleotides: TGTGCCAGCAGCGTAGTACAGAAAGTTCACACCGGGGAGCTGTTTTTT. Its translation is CASSVVQKVHTGELFF. Variable domain in full (rest from reference TRBV9 and TRBJ2-2): DSGVTQTPKHLITATGQRVTLRCSPRSGDLSVYWYQQSLDQGLQFLIQYYNGEERAKGNILERFSAQQFPDLHSELNLSSLELGDSALYFCASSVVQKVHTGELFFGEGSRLTVL.

This sequence joins TRBV18 and TRBJ2-7; no clear D gene. The CDR3 sequence is 11 residues long. V was pared by 6 bases and J by 0 bases, with 3 bases between. Germline values: CDR1 KGHSH, CDR2 LQKENI. Here the CDR3 DNA reads TGTGCCAGCTCCCGCTCCTACGAGCAGTACTTC. Translating gives CASSRSYEQYF.

The V and J genes are TRBV30 and TRBJ2-5, with D possibly TRBD1 on 6 matching bases. Germline V gives CDR1 GTSNPN, CDR2 SVGIG (reference sequence). This CDR3 contains 13 residues. Trimming shortened V by 3 bases and J by 1 base, and 9 bases separated the two germline ends. The CDR3 DNA is TGTGCCTGGAGATTAGGGGGCCAAGAGACCCAGTACTTC. Its protein product is CAWRLGGQETQYF.

The V gene is TRBV6-1, the J gene TRBJ1-1; D is ambiguous. Germline V CDR1 and CDR2: MNHNS, SASEGT. Trimming removed 2 bases at V and 4 bases at J, with 14 bases between. This CDR3 has 15 residues. The CDR3 DNA reads as TGTGCCAGCAGTGAATCTGTCTACGGATTCACTGAAGCTTTCTTT. It translates to CASSESVYGFTEAFF.

This chain joins TRBV7-6 and TRBJ2-7; 7 bases agree with TRBD1. The V gene's germline CDR1 is SGHVS and CDR2 FNYEAQ. This CDR3 region has 15 residues. The V and J ends lost 5 bases and 5 bases, in that order; junction bases with no gene match: 12. The CDR3 DNA reads as TGTGCCAGCAGCCCACCACAGGGGCAGATGGACGAGCAGTACTTC. Translating it yields CASSPPQGQMDEQYF.

The chain recombines TRBV5-1 with TRBJ1-4; D unresolved. The germline V and J ends were trimmed by 0 bases and 6 bases, with 9 bases remaining between them. This CDR3 comprises 14 residues. CDR1 and CDR2 from the germline V gene are SGHRS and YFSETQ. The CDR3 protein is CASSLVTLYEKLFF. The DNA for the CDR3 is TGCGCCAGCAGCTTGGTTACCCTTTATGAAAAACTGTTTTTT. The variable domain in full, completed from reference TRBV5-1 and TRBJ1-4, reads KAGVTQTPRYLIKTRGQQVTLSCSPISGHRSVSWYQQTPGQGLQFLFEYFSETQRNKGNFPGRFSGRQFSNSRSEMNVSTLELGDSALYLCASSLVTLYEKLFFGSGTQLSVL.

The chain is built from TRBV19 and TRBJ2-1; maybe TRBD2 (7 bases). Per the germline V gene, CDR1 is LNHDA and CDR2 is SQIVND (reference sequence). The V end was cut by 1 base, the J end by 6 bases, with 22 bases between. The CDR3 contains 18 residues. The CDR3: CASSIVGGGTRQGNEQFF. The CDR3 nucleotides are TGTGCCAGTAGTATAGTTGGGGGGGGCACCCGGCAAGGCAATGAGCAGTTCTTC.

The chain carries TRBV19 and TRBJ1-5, with D perhaps matching TRBD1 (6 bases). The germline CDR1 and CDR2 sequences are LNHDA and SQIVND (reference sequence). The CDR3 loop spans 13 amino acids. Trimming removed 5 bases at V and 4 bases at J, with 9 bases between. Written as DNA, the CDR3 is TGTGCCAGTAGTGACAGGCGGAATCAGCCCCAGCATTTT. It yields the protein CASSDRRNQPQHF.

CDR3 coding DNA: TGTGCCAGCAGCCGCGGGGGCGGATCTTACGAGCAGTACTTC. Residues: CASSRGGGSYEQYF. The V call is TRBV5-8, the J call TRBJ2-7, with D possibly TRBD2 on 7 matching bases. Germline CDR1 is SGHTS and CDR2 is YDEGEE. The V end was cut by 4 bases, the J end by 4 bases, with 15 bases between. The CDR3 spans 14 residues.

The rearrangement uses TRBV19 and TRBJ1-2, with a possible D match to TRBD1 (5 bases). The V end was cut by 4 bases, the J end by 13 bases, with 13 bases between. Germline CDR1 and CDR2: LNHDA and SQIVND (reference sequence). The CDR3 runs to 11 residues. The CDR3 DNA sequence: TGTGCCAGTAGTACCGGGACTTCCCCCACCTTC. This gives the protein CASSTGTSPTF.

The chain carries TRBV24-1 and TRBJ2-3, with D possibly TRBD2 on 7 matching bases. V was shortened by 5 bases and J by 1 base, with 15 bases between the two germline ends. The germline gives CDR1 KGHDR, CDR2 SFDVKD. This CDR3 comprises 16 residues. The CDR3 DNA follows: TGTGCCACCAGTGGTCCTTCGGGGGGCGGCACAGATACGCAGTATTTT. It yields the protein CATSGPSGGGTDTQYF.

The chain links TRBV5-4 to TRBJ2-3, with 9 bases identical to TRBD1. CDR1 is SGHNT, CDR2 YYREEE, per germline (reference sequence). The CDR3 runs to 16 residues. V lost 5 bases to trimming and J lost 3 bases; unmatched junction nucleotides: 10. The DNA for the CDR3 is TGTGCCAGCAGGGCGGAGCCGGGACAGGGTACAGATACGCAGTATTTT. Protein: CASRAEPGQGTDTQYF.

The chain recombines TRBV4-1 with TRBJ1-2, with D possibly being TRBD1 (5 bases). CDR3 length: 14 amino acids. Trimming shortened V by 1 base and J by 6 bases, and 12 bases separated the two germline ends. Looked up from germline, CDR1 is MGHRA and CDR2 is YSYEKL. CDR3 bases: TGCGCCAGCAGCCAAGTTGCCAGGGCGGATGGCTACACCTTC. This sequence encodes CASSQVARADGYTF.

This clone showed up just a few times. The gene calls are TRBV13 and TRBJ1-2; the match to TRBD1 covers 7 bases. Germline assignment: CDR1 PRHDT and CDR2 FYEKMQ (reference sequence). Trimming removed 1 base from V and 4 bases from J; junction bases left unmatched: 9. The CDR3 length is 16 residues. The CDR3 sequence: CASSLEGRGRFYGYTF. Written as DNA, the CDR3 is TGTGCCAGCAGCTTAGAAGGGAGGGGGCGCTTCTATGGCTACACCTTC.

The CDR3, as DNA: TGTGCCAGCAGCCCAGGAATAACAGGGGGGAACACTGAAGCTTTCTTT. It codes for CASSPGITGGNTEAFF. The J gene is TRBJ1-1, the V gene TRBV5-8; 8 bases are shared with TRBD1. The CDR3 has 16 residues. CDR1 is SGHTS, CDR2 YDEGEE, per germline. V lost 4 bases and J lost 1; bases outside the gene matches: 9.

This chain uses TRBV10-2 with TRBJ2-7; maybe TRBD1 (5 bases). The CDR3 runs 13 residues. Germline loops: CDR1 WSHSY, CDR2 SAAADI. Trimming left V 1 base short and J 6 bases short, with 10 bases between. CDR3 bases: TGCGCCAGCAGTGAGTTGGGGCAGGGCGAGCAGTACGTC. Translated, it gives CASSELGQGEQYV.

V is TRBV29-1 and J is TRBJ2-1; D perhaps matches TRBD1 (5 bases). Germline lookup yields CDR1 SQVTM and CDR2 ANQGSEA. CDR3 length: 12 residues. Trimming took off 4 bases at V and 3 bases at J, with 7 bases between the two ends. CDR3 nucleotide sequence: TGCAGCGTTGGGACACGCTACAATGAGCAGTTCTTC. This codes for CSVGTRYNEQFF.

This chain links TRBV7-6 with TRBJ2-2, with D maybe TRBD1 (5 bases). This CDR3 is 15 amino acids long. Germline V gives CDR1 SGHVS, CDR2 FNYEAQ. V shed 6 bases and J shed 7 bases, with 18 bases lying between them. CDR3 coding DNA: TGTGCCAGCAGTCTCGGACATGCCGTTGGCGGGGAGCTGTTTTTT. It translates to CASSLGHAVGGELFF. Based on the CDR3 plus reference TRBV7-6 and TRBJ2-2, the full variable domain is GAGVSQSPRYKVTKRGQDVALRCDPISGHVSLYWYRQALGQGPEFLTYFNYEAQQDKSGLPNDRFSAERPEGSISTLTIQRTEQRDSAMYRCASSLGHAVGGELFFGEGSRLTVL.

The V and J genes are TRBV2 and TRBJ1-1; D is perhaps TRBD1 (5 bases). With 2 bases removed from V and 6 bases from J, the gap between germline ends came to 13 bases. The germline V gene has CDR1 SNHLY and CDR2 FYNNEI. CDR3 length: 14 residues. DNA for the CDR3: TGTGCCAGCAGTGAATATCAGGGACTACCTGAAGCTTTCTTT. It specifies CASSEYQGLPEAFF.

Sample share makes this clone medium-sized (0.01 to 0.1%). This sequence joins TRBV7-3 and TRBJ2-5, with D perhaps matching TRBD1 (5 bases). The germline gives CDR1 SGHTA, CDR2 FQGTGA. V lost 5 bases, J lost 7 bases, and 14 bases lay in between. The CDR3 extends over 13 amino acids. CDR3 in amino acids: CASSLGASSTQYF. CDR3 nucleotides: TGTGCCAGCAGCCTAGGGGCTTCCTCGACCCAGTACTTC.

By frequency in the sample, this clone is medium-sized. The genes are TRBV20-1 and TRBJ2-2; TRBD2 matches 8 bases. Germline CDR1 DFQATT, CDR2 SNEGSKA (reference sequence). The CDR3 is 16 residues long. The J segment lost 4 bases and the V segment lost 6 bases, leaving 13 bases of the junction unmatched. DNA of the CDR3: TGCAGTGCGAGTAGCGGGGCCGTGGGTCGCACCGGGGAGCTGTTTTTT. It codes for CSASSGAVGRTGELFF.